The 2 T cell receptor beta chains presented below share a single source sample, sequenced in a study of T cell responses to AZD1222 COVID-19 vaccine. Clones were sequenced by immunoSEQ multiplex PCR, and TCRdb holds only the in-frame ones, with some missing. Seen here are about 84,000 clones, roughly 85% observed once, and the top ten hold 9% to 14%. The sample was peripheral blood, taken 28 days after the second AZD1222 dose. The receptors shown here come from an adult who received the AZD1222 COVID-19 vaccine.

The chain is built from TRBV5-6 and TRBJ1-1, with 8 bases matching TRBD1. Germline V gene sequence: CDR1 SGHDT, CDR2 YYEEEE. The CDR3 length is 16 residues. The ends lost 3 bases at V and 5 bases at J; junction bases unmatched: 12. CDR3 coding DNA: TGTGCCAGCAGCTATGGGGCCTCGACAGGGGTTACTGAAGCTTTCTTT. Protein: CASSYGASTGVTEAFF. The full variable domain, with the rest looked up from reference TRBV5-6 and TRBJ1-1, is DAGVTQSPTHLIKTRGQQVTLRCSPKSGHDTVSWYQQALGQGPQFIFQYYEEEERQRGNFPDRFSGHQFPNYSSELNVNALLLGDSALYLCASSYGASTGVTEAFFGQGTRLTVV.

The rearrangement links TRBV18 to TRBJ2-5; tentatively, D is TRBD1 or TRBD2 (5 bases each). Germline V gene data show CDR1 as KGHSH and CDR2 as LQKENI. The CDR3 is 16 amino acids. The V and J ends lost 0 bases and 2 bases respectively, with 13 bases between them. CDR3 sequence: CASSPPAGAGQETQYF. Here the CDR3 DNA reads TGTGCCAGCTCACCACCGGCCGGGGCCGGGCAAGAGACCCAGTACTTC.